The subject of this entry is one T cell receptor (beta chain). Its matching antigen is unknown. The data derive from a study of T cell responses to AZD1222 COVID-19 vaccine. The repertoire was sequenced with immunoSEQ multiplex PCR; TCRdb's copy has only in-frame clones and lacks some. The sample contains about 92,000 clones, under 95% of which appear only once. The study, taken as a whole, reports: Repertoires were collected only later (after the peak T cell response had occurred). Clonal diversity may have been underestimated in mostly white British donors.

Trimming left V 4 bases short and J 1 base short, with 13 bases between. This CDR3 has 16 amino acids. The germline V gene encodes CDR1 MNHEY and CDR2 SVGEGT. The clonotype was recovered from an adult in good health. Specimen: peripheral blood, collected on day 0 of AZD1222 vaccination. The chain recombines TRBV6-2 or TRBV6-3 with TRBJ2-2; D assignment may be TRBD1 or TRBD2 (5 bases each). CDR3: CASSSRGQGNTGELFF. CDR3 nucleotides: TGTGCCAGCAGTTCGAGGGGTCAGGGGAACACCGGGGAGCTGTTTTTT.